The source of this TCR beta chain is a study of T-cell reconstitution after alpha-beta-depleted transplantation in children. The V end lost 1 base, the J end lost 7 bases, and 10 bases lay between the germline ends. This CDR3 has 12 residues. Germline values: CDR1 GTSNPN, CDR2 SVGIG (reference sequence). TCRbeta library construction was performed incorporating unique molecular identifiers. TCRdb re-called the PCR reads through MiXCR, storing one row per CDR3 protein. Of 450,000 to 550,000 distinct CDR3 sequences listed, more than 9.5% are singletons. This sequence originates from a female patient aged 2-10 years who had a stem cell transplant for aplastic anemia, so the T cells may come from the graft donor. The chain combines TRBV30 with TRBJ2-5, with D possibly matching TRBD2 (5 bases). The sample was PBMCs, mostly from graft donor cells, taken 180 days after TCRalphabeta/CD19-depleted stem cell transplant. CDR3 coding DNA: TGTGCCTGGAGTGGAGGGATGGGGACCCAGTACTTC. It codes for CAWSGGMGTQYF.